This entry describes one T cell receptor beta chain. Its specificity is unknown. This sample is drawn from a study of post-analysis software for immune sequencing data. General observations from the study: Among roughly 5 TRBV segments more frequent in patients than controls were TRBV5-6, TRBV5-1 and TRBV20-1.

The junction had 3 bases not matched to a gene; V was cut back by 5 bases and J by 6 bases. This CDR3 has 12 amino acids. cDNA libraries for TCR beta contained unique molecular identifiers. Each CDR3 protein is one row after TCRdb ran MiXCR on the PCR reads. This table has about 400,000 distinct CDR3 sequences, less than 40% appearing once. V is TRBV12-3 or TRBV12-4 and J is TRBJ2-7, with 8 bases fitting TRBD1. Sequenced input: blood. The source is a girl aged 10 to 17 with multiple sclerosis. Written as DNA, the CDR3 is TGTGCCAGCAGTCAGGGGGCGGCCGAGCAGTACTTC. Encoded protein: CASSQGAAEQYF.